A selection of T cell receptor beta chains follows, all from one sample in a study of T-cell memory formation after mild COVID-19. Each CDR3 protein gets one entry after TCRdb re-called the 5' RACE reads with MiXCR. This table holds 150,000 to 200,000 distinct CDR3 sequences, under 14% found once. Specimen: PBMCs or a T cell subset sorted from them (not recorded which). The source is a man between 18 and 29 years old who had mild COVID-19 (a few samples of this study predate the infection). Cell type and time point are not known. Both conserved end residues are part of each CDR3. The D gene is left open where the match is weak. Some rows mark clone size as missing; the rest say once, few, many or name a class of expanded clone.

V gene,D gene,clone size,J gene,CDR3 protein,CDR3 DNA
TRBV5-5,TRBD2,few,TRBJ2-1,CASRGTSGGPGSYNEQFF,TGTGCCAGCAGGGGGACTAGCGGGGGACCGGGATCTTACAATGAGCAGTTCTTC
TRBV3-1,-,-,TRBJ2-5,CASSQGPWDQETQYF,TGTGCCAGCAGTCAGGGTCCCTGGGACCAAGAGACCCAGTACTTC
TRBV10-2,-,few,TRBJ1-5,CASSEIGHGQPQHF,TGCGCCAGCAGTGAGATCGGGCATGGGCAGCCCCAGCATTTT
TRBV6-6,-,few,TRBJ1-5,CASSLVNQPQHF,TGTGCCAGCAGTTTGGTCAATCAGCCCCAGCATTTT
TRBV5-1,TRBD1,few,TRBJ1-3,CASSINRGAGNTIYF,TGCGCCAGCAGCATCAACAGGGGCGCTGGAAACACCATATATTTT
TRBV20-1,-,few,TRBJ1-6,CSARESRGRSYNSPLHF,TGCAGTGCTCGAGAGAGCAGGGGAAGGTCCTATAATTCACCCCTCCACTTT
TRBV7-9,-,-,TRBJ1-2,CASSSYYGYTF,TGTGCCAGCAGCTCCTACTATGGCTACACCTTC
TRBV6-5,-,many,TRBJ2-2,CASSNGEPGPLFF,TGTGCCAGCAGTAACGGGGAGCCCGGTCCGCTGTTTTTT
TRBV7-2,TRBD2,-,TRBJ2-3,CASSFSGGFTDTQYF,TGTGCCAGCAGCTTTAGCGGGGGGTTCACAGATACGCAGTATTTT
TRBV12-3/TRBV12-4,TRBD2,-,TRBJ2-1,CASSFEGAGNEQFF,TGTGCCAGCAGTTTTGAGGGAGCGGGGAATGAGCAGTTCTTC